Sequencing of this T cell receptor (beta chain) was carried out in a study of blood T cell repertoires in COVID-19. Authors' processing steps: Using reference gene primer amplification, nucleated cell counts were estimated. Only in-frame clones appear in the TCRdb table, and some are missing; sequencing was by immunoSEQ multiplex PCR. V, J and clone size were drawn from that table, and D and trimming were deduced from the DNA. The sample consists of approximately 150,000 clones, about four fifths of them appearing once. The CDR3 covers 15 residues. Germline-derived CDR1 and CDR2 are SQVTM and ANQGSEA. Losses at the gene ends were 1 base for V and 0 bases for J; bases not matched to a gene: 0. This clone was seen once.

Sequenced material: peripheral blood. This rearrangement joins TRBV29-1 to TRBJ2-7, with 13 bases fitting TRBD2. The TCR comes from a man in his 70s who had recovered from COVID-19. The CDR3 DNA reads TGCAGCGTTGAAGGGACTAGCGGGAGCTCCTACGAGCAGTACTTC. Encoded protein: CSVEGTSGSSYEQYF.